These T cell receptor beta chains were read from a single sample in a study of blood T cell repertoires in COVID-19. Some clones are missing from TCRdb's copy, which holds only in-frame ones; the method was immunoSEQ multiplex PCR. The data contain approximately 70,000 clones, over 80% of them seen just once; the ten biggest clones take up almost 6.5%. Sample: peripheral blood. The source of these receptors is a woman aged 45-60 years with acute or convalescent COVID-19. Each CDR3 is given with its conserved first and last residue. D genes are given only for firm matches. Size tells how often a clone was seen (once, few, many) or the class of an expanded clone, and some rows leave it out.

clone_size j_call v_call d_call cdr3_aa cdr3_nt
- TRBJ2-3 TRBV27 - CASQDISGTDTQYF TGTGCCAGCCAGGACATTTCGGGCACAGATACGCAGTATTTT
- TRBJ2-7 TRBV28 - CASRPSLPGEQYF TGTGCCAGCAGACCCTCTTTGCCCGGCGAGCAGTACTTC
once TRBJ1-4 TRBV27 - CASSLSKFGEKLFF TGTGCCAGCAGTTTATCGAAATTCGGTGAAAAACTGTTTTTT
- TRBJ1-1 TRBV7-2 TRBD1 CASSLVSGGRNTEAFF TGTGCCAGCAGCTTAGTGTCAGGGGGCAGGAACACTGAAGCTTTCTTT
- TRBJ2-3 TRBV12-3/TRBV12-4 - CASRRDSTDTQYF TGTGCCAGCAGAAGGGACTCAACAGATACGCAGTATTTT
- TRBJ2-7 TRBV5-8 - CASSFYRSTIGNHEQYF TGTGCCAGCAGCTTCTATAGGAGCACTATCGGTAACCACGAGCAGTACTTC
- TRBJ1-5 TRBV30 - CACRNRGNQPQHF TGTGCCTGTAGGAACAGGGGCAATCAGCCCCAGCATTTT
- TRBJ1-3 TRBV29-1 - CSVERGSTIYF TGCAGCGTTGAAAGAGGGAGCACCATATATTTT
- TRBJ2-1 TRBV9 - CASSAGSASYNEQFF TGTGCCAGCAGCGCAGGTTCGGCCTCCTACAATGAGCAGTTCTTC
- TRBJ2-2 TRBV4-3 TRBD1 CASSLRQGNTGELFF TGCGCCAGCAGTCTTCGACAGGGGAACACCGGGGAGCTGTTTTTT
- TRBJ2-6 TRBV9 - CASSLPRGSGANVLTF TGTGCCAGCAGCCTCCCCAGGGGAAGTGGGGCCAACGTCCTGACTTTC
- TRBJ2-7 TRBV7-9 TRBD2 CASSQRGSSYEQYF TGTGCCAGCAGCCAGCGGGGCAGCTCCTACGAGCAGTACTTC
- TRBJ2-1 TRBV5-1 TRBD1 CASSPGTAGEQFF TGCGCCAGCAGCCCCGGGACAGCAGGTGAGCAGTTCTTC
- TRBJ1-5 TRBV19 TRBD1 CASSHFPTGQGNQPQHF TGTGCCAGTAGTCATTTCCCGACGGGACAGGGCAATCAGCCCCAGCATTTT
- TRBJ1-1 TRBV6-6 - CASSYSKGRRAFF TGTGCCAGCAGTTACTCGAAGGGGCGCAGGGCTTTCTTT
- TRBJ1-2 TRBV12-5 - CASDHSTGINYGYTF TGTGCTAGTGACCACTCGACGGGAATTAACTATGGCTACACCTTC
- TRBJ2-6 TRBV2 - CASSHSGDTNDVTGANVLTF TGTGCCAGCAGCCACAGCGGGGACACCAACGATGTTACTGGGGCCAACGTCCTGACTTTC
once TRBJ1-6 TRBV2 - CASNISPSPLHF TGTGCCAGCAACATTTCGCCCTCACCCCTCCACTTT
- TRBJ1-5 TRBV9 - CASSVEGGAGQPQHF TGTGCCAGCAGCGTAGAGGGAGGGGCAGGCCAGCCCCAGCATTTT
- TRBJ1-3 TRBV5-4 TRBD1 CASTQTGTGNTIYF TGTGCCAGCACTCAGACAGGGACTGGAAACACCATATATTTT
- TRBJ1-4 TRBV9 - CASSAGANEKLFF TGTGCCAGCAGCGCGGGGGCTAATGAAAAACTGTTTTTT
- TRBJ1-6 TRBV6-4 TRBD1 CASRGTARSSYNSPLHF TGTGCCAGCAGAGGGACAGCCAGGAGCTCCTATAATTCACCCCTCCACTTT
- TRBJ2-2 TRBV28 - CASSLGGEVVVSGELFF TGTGCCAGCAGCCTAGGGGGGGAGGTAGTGGTGTCCGGGGAGCTGTTTTTT
- TRBJ2-1 TRBV4-2 TRBD2 CASSHGLAPLDEQFF TGTGCCAGCAGCCATGGACTAGCGCCTCTCGATGAGCAGTTCTTC
- TRBJ1-1 TRBV5-1 - CASSLSDSSAAFF TGCGCCAGCAGCTTGTCTGACTCCTCTGCGGCTTTCTTT
- TRBJ2-1 TRBV11-2 TRBD1 CASSLDGQGVYNEQFF TGTGCCAGCAGCTTAGATGGTCAGGGGGTATACAATGAGCAGTTCTTC
- TRBJ2-2 TRBV18 TRBD1 CASSSGQGIAGELFF TGTGCCAGCTCATCCGGACAGGGAATCGCCGGGGAGCTGTTTTTT
- TRBJ1-1 TRBV30 - CAWTRVANTEAFF TGTGCCTGGACGAGGGTAGCGAACACTGAAGCTTTCTTT
once TRBJ1-4 TRBV6-5 TRBD1 CASSLTGKFSKEKLFF TGTGCCAGCAGTTTGACAGGGAAGTTCTCGAAGGAAAAACTGTTTTTT
- TRBJ2-7 TRBV11-1 TRBD2 CASSSGLAETYEQYF TGTGCCAGCAGCTCTGGACTAGCGGAGACCTACGAGCAGTACTTC
large TRBJ1-1 TRBV18 - CASSQGKGFTEAFF TGTGCCAGCTCCCAAGGCAAGGGGTTCACTGAAGCTTTCTTT
few TRBJ2-5 TRBV7-3 - CASSLGARETQYF TGTGCCAGCAGCTTAGGGGCCCGAGAGACCCAGTACTTC
- TRBJ2-3 TRBV9 TRBD2 CASSVASGGLGVTDTQYF TGTGCCAGCAGCGTAGCTAGCGGGGGACTCGGGGTTACAGATACGCAGTATTTT
- TRBJ1-1 TRBV5-1 - CASSLTEGSTEAFF TGCGCCAGCAGCTTAACCGAGGGATCCACTGAAGCTTTCTTT
once TRBJ2-5 TRBV9 TRBD2 CASSPMGGFEETQYF TGTGCCAGCAGCCCTATGGGGGGGTTTGAAGAGACCCAGTACTTC
- TRBJ1-2 TRBV12-3/TRBV12-4 - CASSARVGYGYTF TGTGCCAGCAGTGCCAGGGTTGGCTATGGCTACACCTTC
few TRBJ2-7 TRBV7-2 - CASSLDSPSYEQYF TGTGCCAGCAGCTTAGACTCCCCCTCCTACGAGCAGTACTTC
- TRBJ1-2 TRBV18 - CASSLQGANYGYTF TGTGCCAGCTCATTACAGGGAGCTAACTATGGCTACACCTTC
- TRBJ1-5 TRBV30 - CAWSLSSNQPQHF TGTGCCTGGAGTTTGAGTAGCAATCAGCCCCAGCATTTT
- TRBJ1-2 TRBV7-2 - CASRDRTAGDGYTF TGTGCCAGCAGAGATAGGACAGCCGGGGATGGCTACACCTTC
- TRBJ1-6 TRBV18 TRBD1 CASSPSPTGALAPLHF TGTGCCAGCTCACCATCCCCGACAGGGGCTCTGGCACCCCTCCACTTT
- TRBJ2-3 TRBV6-5 TRBD2 CASSLGGRATDTQYF TGTGCCAGCAGTTTAGGCGGGAGGGCCACAGATACGCAGTATTTT
- TRBJ2-5 TRBV7-3 TRBD2 CASSPSGGQGKETQYF TGTGCCAGCAGCCCATCGGGGGGGCAGGGGAAAGAGACCCAGTACTTC
- TRBJ2-5 TRBV5-1 TRBD2 CASSLAGPQETQYF TGCGCCAGCAGCCTAGCGGGTCCCCAAGAGACCCAGTACTTC
- TRBJ1-1 TRBV18 TRBD1 CASSPRQGSGLRTEAFF TGTGCCAGCTCACCACGACAGGGATCGGGGCTTCGGACTGAAGCTTTCTTT
- TRBJ2-1 TRBV6-5 - CASSLTGYEQFF TGTGCCAGCAGTCTCACAGGGTATGAGCAGTTCTTC
- TRBJ2-2 TRBV28 TRBD1 CASSRGRGLGGELFF TGTGCCTCGAGTCGGGGCAGGGGGCTTGGCGGGGAGCTGTTTTTT
- TRBJ1-5 TRBV2 - CASKPAGNQPQHF TGTGCCAGCAAGCCCGCGGGCAATCAGCCCCAGCATTTT
few TRBJ2-7 TRBV7-9 - CASSPRMDKRYEQYF TGTGCCAGCAGCCCCCGAATGGACAAGAGGTATGAGCAGTACTTC
- TRBJ2-3 TRBV12-3/TRBV12-4 - CAVVMSRTDTQYF TGTGCCGTGGTGATGTCTCGGACAGATACGCAGTATTTT
- TRBJ1-5 TRBV2 - CASSNRASPQHF TGTGCCAGCAGCAACAGGGCATCACCCCAGCATTTT
once TRBJ1-5 TRBV19 TRBD1 CASRDRGNQPQHF TGTGCCAGCCGGGACAGGGGCAATCAGCCCCAGCATTTT
- TRBJ2-5 TRBV5-1 TRBD1 CASSLRTGPYQETQYF TGCGCCAGCAGCTTGAGGACAGGACCCTACCAAGAGACCCAGTACTTC
- TRBJ1-1 TRBV4-3 TRBD1 CASSQERDSLSEAFF TGCGCCAGCAGCCAAGAACGGGACAGCCTTTCTGAAGCTTTCTTT
- TRBJ1-4 TRBV9 TRBD1 CASSRGTGVKTNEKLFF TGTGCCAGCAGCCGTGGGACAGGAGTTAAGACTAATGAAAAACTGTTTTTT